This entry lists 19 T cell receptor beta chains sequenced from one sample in a study of shared clonotypes between healthy human individuals. The repertoire was sequenced with immunoSEQ multiplex PCR; TCRdb's copy has only in-frame clones and lacks some. The top ten hold about 0.057% of the sample, which has approximately 530,000 clones, almost 97% seen once. Sequencing was performed on naive CD4+ T cells sorted from blood. Described subset: CD45RA+ positively selected. Source of these receptors: a young woman in good health.

This CDR3 reads CASSQDPGTSGDTQYF. The CDR3, as DNA: TGCGCCAGCAGCCAAGATCCCGGGACCTCTGGAGATACGCAGTATTTT. The chain couples TRBV4-1 to TRBJ2-3; D tentatively fits TRBD1 or TRBD2 (5 bases each). Trimming removed 0 bases at V and 5 bases at J, with 15 bases between. The CDR3 runs to 16 residues. Germline-derived CDR1 and CDR2 are MGHRA and YSYEKL.

The V gene is TRBV15, the J gene TRBJ2-7; D gene unclear. The CDR3 is 16 amino acids. Germline lookup yields CDR1 LNHNV and CDR2 YYDKDF (reference sequence). Between the trimmed V and J ends, which lost 1 base and 3 bases, there was a span of 16 bases. CDR3 residues: CATSRVVGARSYEQYF. CDR3 nucleotides: TGTGCCACCAGCAGAGTGGTTGGTGCCAGGAGCTACGAGCAGTACTTC.

The chain employs TRBV25-1 and TRBJ1-4; TRBD1 matches at 7 bases. This CDR3 spans 14 amino acids. Germline assignment: CDR1 MGHDK and CDR2 SYGVNS. J lost 7 bases, V lost 4 bases, and 6 bases had no gene match. CDR3 DNA sequence: TGTGCCAGCAGTGGTCATAGGGGGCCTGAAAAACTGTTTTTT. Protein: CASSGHRGPEKLFF.

The chain carries TRBV25-1 and TRBJ2-7; possible D gene TRBD1, 5 bases. Germline lookup yields CDR1 MGHDK and CDR2 SYGVNS. The CDR3 loop spans 12 amino acids. V was clipped by 3 bases and J by 4 bases, with 7 bases between them. The CDR3 nucleotides read TGTGCCAGCAGTGATAACAGGTACGAGCAGTACTTC. This translates into CASSDNRYEQYF.

The chain carries TRBV2 and TRBJ2-7, with 14 bases aligning to TRBD2. Germline loops: CDR1 SNHLY, CDR2 FYNNEI. The length of the CDR3 is 16 residues. With 3 bases clipped from V and 6 bases from J, the junction kept 7 bases outside the gene matches. CDR3 sequence (DNA): TGTGCCAGCAGTGACTTTGGGACTAGCGGGAGAATCGAGCAGTACTTC. This codes for CASSDFGTSGRIEQYF.

The rearrangement uses TRBV16 and TRBJ2-7; 9 nucleotides match TRBD2. The germline gives CDR1 KGHSY, CDR2 FQNENV. V lost 0 bases and J lost 10; bases outside the gene matches: 13. CDR3 length: 16 amino acids. CDR3 sequence (DNA): TGTGCCAGCAGCCAATCGGGGGGGACTAGCCATGATTGCCAGTACTTC. It codes for CASSQSGGTSHDCQYF.

The rearrangement joins TRBV30 to TRBJ2-1; 8 nucleotides agree with TRBD2. The germline V gene has CDR1 GTSNPN and CDR2 SVGIG (reference sequence). V gave up 2 bases and J gave up 8 bases; unmatched junction bases: 8. The CDR3 totals 14 residues. The CDR3 loop reads CAWSKSGSFDEQFF. CDR3 nucleotides: TGTGCCTGGAGTAAGAGCGGGAGTTTTGATGAGCAGTTCTTC.

The chain recombines TRBV28 with TRBJ2-1; TRBD2 might be the D (5 bases). V dropped 6 bases and J dropped 4 bases, with 13 bases sitting between them. The CDR3 is made up of 14 amino acids. CDR1 is MDHEN, CDR2 SYDVKM, per germline. The CDR3 loop reads CASSGVLEYNEQFF. CDR3 DNA: TGTGCCAGCAGCGGGGTCCTGGAATACAATGAGCAGTTCTTC.

The sample holds a few counts of this clone. The J gene is TRBJ1-1, the V gene TRBV4-1, with D unclear. V was cut by 1 base and J by 7 bases, with 10 bases left in between. Germline V lookup: CDR1 MGHRA, CDR2 YSYEKL. CDR3 length: 13 amino acids. CDR3 sequence reads: CASSQGPRSEAFF. The CDR3 coding sequence is TGCGCCAGCAGCCAAGGCCCCAGGAGTGAAGCTTTCTTT.

CDR3 DNA: TGTGCCAGCAGCCTCCACCTTGGGACAGACATGAACACTGAAGCTTTCTTT. Amino acid sequence: CASSLHLGTDMNTEAFF. V usage is TRBV28 and J usage is TRBJ1-1, with TRBD1 matching 7 bases. This CDR3 comprises 17 residues. From germline, CDR1 is MDHEN and CDR2 SYDVKM. V lost 6 bases to trimming and J lost 0 bases; unmatched junction nucleotides: 13.

The chain uses TRBV4-1 and TRBJ2-7, with 9 bases matching TRBD2. V dropped 1 base and J dropped 2; count of bases not matched to a gene: 3. Per germline, CDR1 MGHRA and CDR2 YSYEKL. The CDR3 consists of 15 residues. In nucleotides, the CDR3 is TGCGCCAGCAGCCAAGTAGCTAGCGGGACCTACGAGCAGTACTTC. Its translation: CASSQVASGTYEQYF.

The genes are TRBV7-8 and TRBJ1-2; 8 bases match TRBD1. With 4 bases clipped from V and 1 base from J, the junction kept 5 bases outside the gene matches. CDR3 length: 15 residues. The germline V gene has CDR1 SGHVS and CDR2 FQNEAQ. The CDR3 is CASSWTGTDNYGYTF. The CDR3 DNA reads TGTGCCAGCAGCTGGACAGGGACTGATAACTATGGCTACACCTTC.

This clone appeared a few times. The chain recombines TRBV28 with TRBJ1-5; 9 bases map to TRBD1. In germline, CDR1 is MDHEN, CDR2 SYDVKM. The CDR3 loop spans 15 amino acids. V dropped 2 bases and J dropped 2; count of bases not matched to a gene: 1. CDR3 nucleotides: TGTGCCAGCAGTTTAAGGACAGGGGGCAATCAGCCCCAGCATTTT. It translates to CASSLRTGGNQPQHF.

V usage is TRBV7-3 and J usage is TRBJ2-1; 12 bases line up with TRBD2. CDR1 is SGHTA and CDR2 is FQGTGA in the germline V gene. V lost 5 bases and J lost 4; bases outside the gene matches: 3. The CDR3 is 15 amino acids. CDR3 sequence: CASSATSGSYNEQFF. DNA of the CDR3: TGTGCCAGCAGCGCGACTAGCGGGAGTTACAATGAGCAGTTCTTC.

This chain joins TRBV21-1 and TRBJ2-5; the table's D call, TRBD1, was not checked against the DNA. TRBV21-1 is described as a pseudogene. This CDR3 has 15 amino acids. The CDR3 loop reads CASSKGLGGGETQYF. The DNA for the CDR3 is TGTGCCAGCAGCAAAGGATTAGGGGGCGGGGAGACCCAGTACTTC.

The chain uses TRBV5-6 and TRBJ2-3; TRBD2 aligns across 11 bases. Germline values: CDR1 SGHDT, CDR2 YYEEEE. Trimming at V came to 7 bases and at J to 2 bases, leaving 12 bases not matched to a gene. CDR3 length: 17 residues. The CDR3 sequence is CASALGTSGIFTDTQYF. CDR3 coding DNA: TGTGCCAGCGCCCTAGGGACTAGCGGAATATTCACAGATACGCAGTATTTT.

The rearrangement links TRBV7-2 to TRBJ2-7; 9 nucleotides align to TRBD1. Trimming removed 4 bases from V and 2 bases from J; junction bases left unmatched: 6. This CDR3 region has 15 residues. Germline V gene data show CDR1 as SGHTA and CDR2 as FQGNSA. CDR3 DNA: TGTGCCAGCAGCTCTATCGGGGACAGGGCCTACGAGCAGTACTTC. Its protein is CASSSIGDRAYEQYF. Full variable domain (remainder filled in from reference TRBV7-2 and TRBJ2-7): GAGVSQSPSNKVTEKGKDVELRCDPISGHTALYWYRQSLGQGLEFLIYFQGNSAPDKSGLPSDRFSAERTGGSVSTLTIQRTQQEDSAVYLCASSSIGDRAYEQYFGPGTRLTVT.

Here the CDR3 reads CASSWTGGFTGELFF. The CDR3 region has the DNA TGTGCCAGCAGTTGGACAGGGGGTTTCACCGGGGAGCTGTTTTTT. This chain uses TRBV28 with TRBJ2-2; 10 positions agree with TRBD1. After removal of 4 bases from V and 4 bases from J, the junction contained 3 bases not matched to a gene. The CDR3 is made up of 15 amino acids. Per the germline V gene, CDR1 is MDHEN and CDR2 is SYDVKM.

This chain connects TRBV10-3 to TRBJ1-2; D is perhaps TRBD1 (5 bases). Germline lookup yields CDR1 ENHRY and CDR2 SYGVKD. The CDR3 runs 13 residues. Trimming stripped 9 bases from V and 7 bases from J, with 18 bases between. The DNA of the CDR3 is TGTGCCATTAACGCGGCAGGGTTAGGTGGCTACACCTTC. Its protein is CAINAAGLGGYTF.